Sequencing of this T cell receptor (beta chain) was carried out in a study of OX40 agonist ivuxolimab in advanced cancers. Study overall: Ivuxolimab is a fully human IgG2 antibody that activates OX40 (CD134). Hepatocellular carcinoma, melanoma, renal cell or head and neck cancer affected the dose-escalation patients. Two patients with cutaneous melanoma and one with hepatocellular carcinoma, three in total, showed partial responses. Overall study results and limits: Expansion of clones was among the lowest in partial responders at 0.1-3.0 mg/kg.

Notes on this clone: The antigen remains undetermined.

Clones were sequenced by immunoSEQ multiplex PCR, and TCRdb holds only the in-frame ones, with some missing. Of 30,000 or so clones in the sample, 80% to 85% were seen once. The CDR3 is 14 amino acids. J lost 4 bases, V lost 3 bases, and 5 bases had no gene match. In germline, CDR1 is GTSNPN, CDR2 SVGIG (reference sequence). The sample consisted of CD4+ or CD8+ T cells sorted from blood, taken in a trial of the OX40 agonist ivuxolimab. The chain combines TRBV30 with TRBJ1-5, with 8 bases lining up with TRBD1. This TCR was sampled from an adult with an advanced solid tumor such as melanoma, head and neck, liver or kidney cancer. The CDR3 DNA follows: TGTGCCTGGAGCGACAGGGGAAGGAATCAGCCCCAGCATTTT. It translates to CAWSDRGRNQPQHF.